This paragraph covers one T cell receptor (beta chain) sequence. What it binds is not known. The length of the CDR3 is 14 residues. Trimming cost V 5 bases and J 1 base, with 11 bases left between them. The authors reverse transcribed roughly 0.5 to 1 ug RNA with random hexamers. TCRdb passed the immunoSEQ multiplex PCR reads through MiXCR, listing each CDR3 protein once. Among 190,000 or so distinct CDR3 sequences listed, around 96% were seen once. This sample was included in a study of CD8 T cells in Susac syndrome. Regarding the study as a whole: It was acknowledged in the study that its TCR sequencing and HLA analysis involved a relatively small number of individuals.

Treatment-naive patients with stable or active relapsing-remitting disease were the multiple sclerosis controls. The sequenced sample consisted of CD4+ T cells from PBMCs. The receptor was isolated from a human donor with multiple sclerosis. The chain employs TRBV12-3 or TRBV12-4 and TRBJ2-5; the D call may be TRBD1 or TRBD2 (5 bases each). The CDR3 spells CASSLGTIQETQYF. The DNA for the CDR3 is TGTGCCAGCAGTCTCGGGACCATCCAAGAGACCCAGTACTTC.